The 32 T cell receptor beta chains reported below all come from one sample, sequenced in a study of beta chain features in type 1 diabetes (dated by TCRdb to the late 2010s). Library generation was performed with the immunoSEQ multiplex PCR assay. All of the isolated RNA was reverse transcribed with the High Capacity cDNA Reverse Transcription Kit, so expressed TCRB transcripts were sequenced. The table comes from immuneACCESS by way of TCRdb, which keeps in-frame sequences with V and J called. Part of the clones is missing from these tables; in studies checked, under half for an unresolved V gene and the rest for unknown reasons. In this sample the table shows 300,000 to 450,000 clones, about 20% of which occur a single time. The ten largest clonotypes hold about 0.044% of the sample. The sample was naive CD4+ T cells from blood. Read against the paper, the sample's cell subset or site label means: true naive CD4+ T cells. The receptors come from a woman in her late teens or twenties in good health.

This clone came up a few times. The rearrangement joins TRBV7-9 to TRBJ1-1; the match to TRBD1 covers 7 bases. Germline trimming cut 5 bases from V and 5 bases from J; bases unmatched to any gene: 8. In germline, CDR1 is SEHNR, CDR2 FQNEAQ (reference sequence). The CDR3 is 14 residues long. CDR3 amino acids: CASSQQGMSTEAFF. In DNA form, the CDR3 reads TGTGCCAGCAGCCAACAGGGGATGTCGACTGAAGCTTTCTTT. Using reference TRBV7-9 and TRBJ1-1 for the parts outside the CDR3, the full variable domain is DTGVSQNPRHKITKRGQNVTFRCDPISEHNRLYWYRQTLGQGPEFLTYFQNEAQLEKSRLLSDRFSAERPKGSFSTLEIQRTEQGDSAMYLCASSQQGMSTEAFFGQGTRLTVV.

This chain uses TRBV5-1 with TRBJ1-1; 9 nucleotides line up with TRBD1. Germline assignment: CDR1 SGHRS and CDR2 YFSETQ. CDR3 length: 16 residues. The ends lost 4 bases at V and 0 bases at J; junction bases unmatched: 7. The CDR3 spells CASSKGQGLMNTEAFF. CDR3 nucleotide sequence: TGCGCCAGCAGCAAGGGACAGGGACTAATGAACACTGAAGCTTTCTTT.

This clone was observed a handful of times. The CDR3 protein is CASSPLLAGEETQYF. CDR3 nucleotide sequence: TGTGCCAGCAGCCCCCTCCTAGCGGGTGAAGAGACCCAGTACTTC. The chain is built from TRBV11-2 and TRBJ2-5; TRBD2 matches at 8 bases. V gave up 5 bases and J gave up 3 bases; unmatched junction bases: 8. The CDR3 covers 15 residues. Per the germline V gene, CDR1 is SGHAT and CDR2 is FQNNGV.

The J gene is TRBJ2-6, the V gene TRBV7-2, with a tentative D call TRBD1 (5 bases). The CDR3 is made up of 15 amino acids. The ends were cut back, 5 bases at V and 1 base at J, with 9 bases in the middle. CDR1 and CDR2 from the germline V gene are SGHTA and FQGNSA. CDR3 in amino acids: CASSGHRSGANVLTF. Written as DNA, the CDR3 is TGTGCCAGCAGCGGACATCGATCTGGGGCCAACGTCCTGACTTTC.

J is TRBJ2-7 and V is TRBV20-1; perhaps TRBD2 as D (6 bases). Trimming took off 6 bases at V and 6 bases at J, with 12 bases between the two ends. Germline loops: CDR1 DFQATT, CDR2 SNEGSKA (reference sequence). The CDR3 extends over 11 amino acids. CDR3 bases: TGCAGTGCGGCGGGACTCCCCGAGCAGTACTTC. This translates into CSAAGLPEQYF.

This chain's CDR3 is CASSLVGTSTDTQYF. CDR3 DNA: TGTGCCAGCAGCCTGGTGGGGACTAGCACAGATACGCAGTATTTT. The V gene is TRBV7-9, the J gene TRBJ2-3; weak D call: TRBD2 (6 bases). Germline lookup yields CDR1 SEHNR and CDR2 FQNEAQ (reference sequence). This CDR3 region has 15 residues. V dropped 5 bases and J dropped 0 bases, with 12 bases sitting between them.

This clone was found a few times. The rearrangement links TRBV4-1 to TRBJ2-1; TRBD2 agrees at 15 bases. Germline CDR1 MGHRA, CDR2 YSYEKL. V shed 4 bases, J shed 4 bases, and the junction held 14 bases outside the gene matches. The CDR3 is 20 amino acids. The CDR3 sequence: CASSRSLGLAGGPSYNEQFF. CDR3 nucleotides: TGCGCCAGCAGCCGGAGCCTAGGACTAGCGGGAGGGCCGTCGTACAATGAGCAGTTCTTC.

This clone turned up a few times. The V and J genes are TRBV30 and TRBJ1-1; D unclear. Trimming left V 4 bases short and J 1 base short, with 10 bases between. The germline gives CDR1 GTSNPN, CDR2 SVGIG (reference sequence). This CDR3 spans 13 amino acids. The CDR3 loop reads CAWTPEANTEAFF. The CDR3 nucleotides are TGTGCCTGGACTCCGGAGGCGAACACTGAAGCTTTCTTT.

This sequence joins TRBV30 and TRBJ1-2, with 11 bases lining up with TRBD1. The CDR3 spans 17 residues. J lost 5 bases, V lost 8 bases, and 19 bases had no gene match. CDR1 is GTSNPN, CDR2 SVGIG, per germline (reference sequence). In nucleotides, the CDR3 is TGTGCCCTGGACAGCGGACAGGGGGCCGTCGTAGATTATGGCTACACCTTC. Its protein is CALDSGQGAVVDYGYTF. Full variable domain (rest looked up from reference TRBV30 and TRBJ1-2): SQTIHQWPATLVQPVGSPLSLECTVEGTSNPNLYWYRQAAGRGLQLLFYSVGIGQISSEVPQNLSASRPQDRQFILSSKKLLLSDSGFYLCALDSGQGAVVDYGYTFGSGTRLTVV.

As regards this clone: This CDR3 is also generated by other DNA sequences in the sample. The rearrangement joins TRBV9 to TRBJ2-5; no reliable D call. The CDR3 has 13 residues. Germline V gene lookup returns CDR1 SGDLS and CDR2 YYNGEE. V was cut by 0 bases and J by 2 bases, with 5 bases left in between. The CDR3 nucleotides read TGTGCCAGCAGCGTAGGTCAACAAGAGACCCAGTACTTC. As protein: CASSVGQQETQYF.

The chain joins TRBV5-1 to TRBJ2-1; TRBD1 matches at 7 bases. The V segment lost 4 bases and the J segment 9 bases; nucleotides outside the gene matches: 4. The CDR3 runs to 12 residues. The germline V gene encodes CDR1 SGHRS and CDR2 YFSETQ. The CDR3 is CASSPTGFEQFF. For the CDR3, the DNA is TGCGCCAGCAGCCCGACAGGGTTTGAGCAGTTCTTC.

This clone came up a few times. The chain has TRBV2 and TRBJ1-2, with 8 bases fitting TRBD1. CDR3 length equals 12 residues. The junction had 1 base not matched to a gene; V was cut back by 3 bases and J by 7 bases. Looked up from germline, CDR1 is SNHLY and CDR2 is FYNNEI. CDR3 sequence: CASSDRGLGYTF. The CDR3 nucleotides read TGTGCCAGCAGTGACAGGGGGCTTGGCTACACCTTC.

The gene calls are TRBV18 and TRBJ2-2; D might be TRBD2 (5 bases). V was trimmed by 2 bases and J by 1 base, leaving 11 bases between them. This CDR3 contains 16 residues. In germline, CDR1 is KGHSH, CDR2 LQKENI. The CDR3 here is CASSPSGLLNTGELFF. In DNA form, the CDR3 reads TGTGCCAGCTCACCAAGTGGACTGCTGAACACCGGGGAGCTGTTTTTT.

This clone was counted only a few times. The chain has TRBV5-1 and TRBJ1-1, with D maybe TRBD1 (5 bases). Germline V CDR1 and CDR2: SGHRS, YFSETQ. The CDR3 length is 13 residues. The V and J ends lost 4 bases and 8 bases respectively, with 15 bases between them. CDR3 sequence (DNA): TGCGCCAGCAGCAAAGCCCCGGGGGGAGAAGCTTTCTTT. Protein sequence: CASSKAPGGEAFF. Variable domain in full (rest from reference TRBV5-1 and TRBJ1-1): KAGVTQTPRYLIKTRGQQVTLSCSPISGHRSVSWYQQTPGQGLQFLFEYFSETQRNKGNFPGRFSGRQFSNSRSEMNVSTLELGDSALYLCASSKAPGGEAFFGQGTRLTVV.

This clone has more than one count but fewer than ten. The chain links TRBV29-1 to TRBJ2-5; D gene uncertain. V lost 5 bases and J 6 bases, leaving 19 bases between the germline ends. The length of the CDR3 is 14 residues. Looked up from germline, CDR1 is SQVTM and CDR2 is ANQGSEA. The CDR3 spells CSVLSQLGVKTQYF. In DNA form, the CDR3 reads TGCAGCGTTCTTAGCCAACTTGGTGTAAAGACCCAGTACTTC.

The V call is TRBV30, the J call TRBJ2-1; weak D call: TRBD2 (5 bases). Germline CDR1 and CDR2: GTSNPN and SVGIG (reference sequence). CDR3 length equals 16 residues. The V end was cut by 1 base, the J end by 7 bases, with 20 bases between. Written as DNA, the CDR3 is TGTGCCTGGAGTGATCTTCTCCCCCCGGGGAGAAATGAGCAGTTCTTC. It encodes CAWSDLLPPGRNEQFF.

V is TRBV7-9 and J is TRBJ1-2; 7 bases map to TRBD1. CDR3 length equals 18 residues. In germline, CDR1 is SEHNR, CDR2 FQNEAQ (reference sequence). With V trimmed by 5 bases and J by 2 bases, 17 bases remained unmatched. The CDR3 DNA sequence: TGTGCCAGCAGCAGTAGCGCTGAGGGGGCGCGAGGAAACTATGGCTACACCTTC. Translating gives CASSSSAEGARGNYGYTF.

This clone turned up a few times. The chain links TRBV6-1 to TRBJ2-7; D gene ambiguous. The germline V gene has CDR1 MNHNS and CDR2 SASEGT. Trimming pared 1 base from V and 2 bases from J, leaving 6 bases between. This CDR3 is built from 13 residues. The CDR3 loop is CASSEDRAYEQYF. In DNA form, the CDR3 reads TGTGCCAGCAGTGAAGACAGAGCCTACGAGCAGTACTTC.

This chain links TRBV4-2 with TRBJ1-3; D possibly corresponds to TRBD1 (6 bases). Trimming left V 5 bases short and J 4 bases short, with 15 bases between. The CDR3 is 15 residues long. CDR1 and CDR2 from the germline V gene are LGHNA and YNFKEQ. The CDR3 DNA sequence: TGTGCCAGCAGCGACAGGTTCGTCGGAGGAAACACCATATATTTT. Translation gives CASSDRFVGGNTIYF.

This chain uses TRBV5-4 with TRBJ2-5; 7 bases are shared with TRBD2. The junction had 13 bases not matched to a gene; V was cut back by 4 bases and J by 1 base. The CDR3 consists of 17 residues. The germline CDR1 and CDR2 sequences are SGHNT and YYREEE (reference sequence). In DNA form, the CDR3 reads TGTGCCAGCAGCCCAAGTTGGGGGGGAGAGTTCCAAGAGACCCAGTACTTC. Its translation is CASSPSWGGEFQETQYF.

The CDR3 DNA reads TGCGCCAGCAGCCAAGATGACAGGGATGGCAATGAGCAGTTCTTC. It specifies CASSQDDRDGNEQFF. The chain carries TRBV4-1 and TRBJ2-1; TRBD1 agrees at 7 bases. The CDR3 extends over 15 amino acids. From germline, CDR1 is MGHRA and CDR2 YSYEKL. J gave up 6 bases and V 0 bases, and 5 bases lay outside the gene matches.

This rearrangement joins TRBV5-4 to TRBJ2-5; 10 bases align to TRBD1. Per germline, CDR1 SGHNT and CDR2 YYREEE (reference sequence). With 3 bases clipped from V and 0 bases from J, the junction kept 8 bases outside the gene matches. There are 17 residues in the CDR3. The CDR3 protein is CASSWDRGAGYQETQYF. CDR3 DNA sequence: TGTGCCAGCAGCTGGGACAGGGGAGCGGGATACCAAGAGACCCAGTACTTC.

The rearrangement uses TRBV30 and TRBJ1-2; 7 bases map to TRBD1. The trim removed 2 bases at V and 8 bases at J, leaving 8 bases unmatched. The CDR3 has 13 residues. Germline V CDR1 and CDR2: GTSNPN, SVGIG (reference sequence). The CDR3 bases are TGTGCCTGGAGTCCCCAGGGGGGTATGGGCTACACCTTC. As protein: CAWSPQGGMGYTF. Combining the CDR3 with reference TRBV30 and TRBJ1-2 gives the whole variable domain SQTIHQWPATLVQPVGSPLSLECTVEGTSNPNLYWYRQAAGRGLQLLFYSVGIGQISSEVPQNLSASRPQDRQFILSSKKLLLSDSGFYLCAWSPQGGMGYTFGSGTRLTVV.

The chain is built from TRBV7-9 and TRBJ2-3; the D gene is possibly TRBD2 (6 bases). The germline V and J ends were trimmed by 6 bases and 12 bases, with 16 bases remaining between them. The length of the CDR3 is 12 residues. Germline assignment: CDR1 SEHNR and CDR2 FQNEAQ (reference sequence). CDR3 amino acids: CASRPTGGFQYF. CDR3 in DNA: TGTGCCAGCAGACCCACCGGGGGTTTTCAGTATTTT.

This clone was seen a handful of times. V is TRBV2 and J is TRBJ2-1; 7 bases are shared with TRBD2. The V segment lost 7 bases and the J segment 0 bases; nucleotides outside the gene matches: 3. The V gene's germline CDR1 is SNHLY and CDR2 FYNNEI. The CDR3 extends over 14 amino acids. The CDR3 protein is CASKGGSSYNEQFF. The CDR3 coding sequence is TGTGCCAGCAAGGGCGGGAGCTCCTACAATGAGCAGTTCTTC.

This clone came up a few times. The rearrangement uses TRBV18 and TRBJ1-2; unclear D gene. Deletions cut 3 bases from V and 8 bases from J, with 10 bases between. Germline-derived CDR1 and CDR2 are KGHSH and LQKENI. The CDR3 extends over 12 amino acids. The CDR3 DNA follows: TGTGCCAGCTCACCCGAATTAGAAGGCTACACCTTC. Protein: CASSPELEGYTF.

This clone was observed a few times. This rearrangement joins TRBV10-3 to TRBJ2-2; D perhaps matches TRBD1 (5 bases). The germline V and J ends were trimmed by 8 bases and 1 base, with 11 bases remaining between them. Germline CDR1 is ENHRY and CDR2 is SYGVKD. The CDR3 covers 14 residues. CDR3 sequence reads: CAIPQRGNTGELFF. The CDR3 bases are TGTGCCATCCCTCAAAGGGGGAACACCGGGGAGCTGTTTTTT.

The chain joins TRBV4-1 to TRBJ2-4; D unclear. The CDR3 consists of 14 residues. In germline, CDR1 is MGHRA, CDR2 YSYEKL. With 2 bases removed from V and 3 bases from J, the gap between germline ends came to 8 bases. CDR3 nucleotide sequence: TGCGCCAGCAGCCAACCTCCAGTCAAAAACATTCAGTACTTC. The encoded protein is CASSQPPVKNIQYF.

This clone was counted between two and nine times. This chain joins TRBV18 and TRBJ1-2, with 7 bases that match TRBD1. Per germline, CDR1 KGHSH and CDR2 LQKENI. This CDR3 comprises 12 residues. With V trimmed by 6 bases and J by 4 bases, 2 bases remained unmatched. CDR3 amino acids: CASSGTAYGYTF. The CDR3 DNA follows: TGTGCCAGCTCCGGGACAGCCTATGGCTACACCTTC.

This clone was picked up a small number of times. V is TRBV18 and J is TRBJ1-2, with D unclear. The CDR3 is made up of 15 amino acids. V was clipped by 2 bases and J by 0 bases, with 10 bases between them. Germline values: CDR1 KGHSH, CDR2 LQKENI. In DNA, the CDR3 is TGTGCCAGCTCACCATCGGAGCCCTCTAACTATGGCTACACCTTC. Its protein product is CASSPSEPSNYGYTF.

This chain joins TRBV5-1 and TRBJ2-1; tentatively, D is TRBD1 (5 bases). V was shortened by 0 bases and J by 2 bases, with 12 bases between the two germline ends. This CDR3 spans 16 amino acids. The germline CDR1 and CDR2 sequences are SGHRS and YFSETQ. The CDR3, as DNA: TGCGCCAGCAGCTTGGAGGGGCGGCAAACCTACAATGAGCAGTTCTTC. Translated: CASSLEGRQTYNEQFF.

The V and J genes are TRBV4-2 and TRBJ2-2; D is unresolved. Germline V gene sequence: CDR1 LGHNA, CDR2 YNFKEQ. The length of the CDR3 is 16 residues. Between the trimmed V and J ends, which lost 4 bases and 1 base, there was a span of 13 bases. CDR3 bases: TGTGCCAGCAGCCCGGAGAGTAGCATGAACACCGGGGAGCTGTTTTTT. This sequence encodes CASSPESSMNTGELFF.